These T cell receptor beta chains were read from a single sample in a study of T cell repertoires in cytomegalovirus infection. MiXCR, applied by TCRdb to the reads, yields one record per CDR3 protein. The table has about 920,000 distinct CDR3 sequences, roughly 30% seen once; the top ten hold over 12%. These receptors are not linked to any known antigen. The sample was cultured CD8+ T cells from PBMCs, taken from culture after CMV antigen stimulation. The receptors were gathered from a human donor in good health (CMV status not recorded). Some clones in this sample may be carry-over from other donors' samples. CDR3s include the opening cysteine and the closing phenylalanine or tryptophan. A D gene is named only where the DNA matches it firmly. Clone size is not always given. Where it is, it says once, few, many or a class for expanded clones.

clone size	D gene	J gene	V gene	CDR3 protein	CDR3 DNA
.	TRBD1	TRBJ1-1	TRBV5-8	CASSLGIGQGPTEAFF	TGTGCCAGCAGCTTGGGCATTGGACAGGGGCCCACTGAAGCTTTCTTT
once	.	TRBJ1-5	TRBV6-2/TRBV6-3	CASSFGLMGWNQPQHF	TGTGCCAGCAGTTTCGGTCTGATGGGCTGGAATCAGCCCCAGCATTTT
.	TRBD1	TRBJ1-4	TRBV20-1	CSARDSDRGYEKLFF	TGCAGTGCTAGAGACTCGGACAGGGGGTATGAAAAACTGTTTTTT
.	TRBD2	TRBJ2-3	TRBV4-1	CASSQSLGGLAGLSADTQYF	TGCGCCAGCAGCCAAAGCTTGGGCGGACTAGCGGGACTTAGTGCAGATACGCAGTATTTT
few	.	TRBJ1-1	TRBV11-2	CASRRGSPEAFF	TGTGCCAGCAGGCGGGGCAGCCCTGAAGCTTTCTTT
.	.	TRBJ1-2	TRBV28	CASSVVGGVYGYTF	TGTGCCAGCAGTGTCGTTGGGGGAGTCTATGGCTACACCTTC
once	TRBD2	TRBJ2-3	TRBV11-3	CASSPNSGHTDTQYF	TGTGCCAGCAGTCCGAATAGCGGGCACACAGATACGCAGTATTTT
.	TRBD1	TRBJ1-1	TRBV29-1	CSVERGLITEAFF	TGCAGCGTTGAGAGGGGGCTGATCACTGAAGCTTTCTTT
few	.	TRBJ1-5	TRBV10-3	CAISESIAGGNQPQHF	TGTGCCATCAGTGAGTCGATCGCAGGGGGCAATCAGCCCCAGCATTTT
once	TRBD2	TRBJ2-4	TRBV7-6	CASSPLLAGGIYVKNIQYF	TGTGCCAGCAGCCCACTACTAGCGGGGGGGATTTATGTCAAAAACATTCAGTACTTC
.	TRBD2	TRBJ2-2	TRBV6-5	CASSYRPLKRGFAGELFF	TGTGCCAGCAGTTACCGCCCCCTAAAGCGGGGGTTCGCCGGGGAGCTGTTTTTT
.	.	TRBJ1-3	TRBV7-8	CASSLMGAGNTIYF	TGTGCCAGCAGCTTAATGGGGGCTGGAAACACCATATATTTT
.	.	TRBJ2-3	TRBV5-5	CASRMGDTQYF	TGTGCCAGCAGAATGGGTGATACGCAGTATTTT
many	.	TRBJ1-1	TRBV27	CASSPAQWGNTEAFF	TGTGCCAGCAGTCCAGCACAGTGGGGGAACACTGAAGCTTTCTTT
.	.	TRBJ2-5	TRBV7-9	CASSPPDGQETQYF	TGTGCCAGCAGCCCCCCGGACGGACAAGAGACCCAGTACTTC
many	TRBD1	TRBJ2-7	TRBV7-7	CASSLDGQGYEQYF	TGTGCTAGCAGCTTAGATGGACAGGGCTACGAGCAGTACTTC
many	.	TRBJ1-5	TRBV28	CASSPKSWLTNQPQHF	TGTGCCAGCAGTCCGAAATCTTGGCTGACCAATCAGCCCCAGCATTTT